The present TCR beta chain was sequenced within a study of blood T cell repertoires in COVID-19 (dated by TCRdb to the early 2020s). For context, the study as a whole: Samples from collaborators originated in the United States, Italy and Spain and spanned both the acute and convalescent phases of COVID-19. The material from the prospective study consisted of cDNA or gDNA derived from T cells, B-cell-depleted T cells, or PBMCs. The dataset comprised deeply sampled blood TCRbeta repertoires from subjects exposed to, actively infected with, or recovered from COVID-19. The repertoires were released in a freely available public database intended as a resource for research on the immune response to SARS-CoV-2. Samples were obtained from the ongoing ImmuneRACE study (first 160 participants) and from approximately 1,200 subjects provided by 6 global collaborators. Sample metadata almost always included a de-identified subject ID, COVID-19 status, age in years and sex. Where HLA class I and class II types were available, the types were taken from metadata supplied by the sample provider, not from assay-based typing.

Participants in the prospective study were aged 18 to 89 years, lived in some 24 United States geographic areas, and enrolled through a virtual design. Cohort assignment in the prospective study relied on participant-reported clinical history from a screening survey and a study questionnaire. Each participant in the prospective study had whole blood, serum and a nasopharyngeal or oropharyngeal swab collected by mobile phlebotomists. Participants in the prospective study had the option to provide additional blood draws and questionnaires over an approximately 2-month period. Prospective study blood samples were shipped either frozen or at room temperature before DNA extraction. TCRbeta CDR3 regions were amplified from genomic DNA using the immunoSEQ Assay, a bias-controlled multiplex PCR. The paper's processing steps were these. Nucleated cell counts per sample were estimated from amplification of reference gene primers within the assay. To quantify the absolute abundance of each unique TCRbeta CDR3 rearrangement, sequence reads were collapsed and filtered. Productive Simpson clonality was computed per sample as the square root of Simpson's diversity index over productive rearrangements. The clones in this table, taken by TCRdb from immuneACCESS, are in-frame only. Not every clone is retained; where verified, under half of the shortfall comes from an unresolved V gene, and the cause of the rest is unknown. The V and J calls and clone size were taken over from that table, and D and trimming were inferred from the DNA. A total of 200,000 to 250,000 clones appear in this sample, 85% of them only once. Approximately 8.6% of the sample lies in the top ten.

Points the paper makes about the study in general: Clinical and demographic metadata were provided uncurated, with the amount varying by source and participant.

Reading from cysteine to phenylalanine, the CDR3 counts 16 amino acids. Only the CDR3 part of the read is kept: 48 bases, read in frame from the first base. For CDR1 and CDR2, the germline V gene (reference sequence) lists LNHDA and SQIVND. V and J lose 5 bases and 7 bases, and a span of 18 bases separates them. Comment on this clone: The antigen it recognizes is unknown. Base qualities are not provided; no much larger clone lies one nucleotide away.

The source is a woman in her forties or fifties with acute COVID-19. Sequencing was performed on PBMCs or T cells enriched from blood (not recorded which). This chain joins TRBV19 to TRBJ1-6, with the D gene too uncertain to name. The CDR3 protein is CASSLHLTPTNSPLHF. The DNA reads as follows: TGTGCCAGTAGTCTTCATCTGACTCCTACCAATTCACCCCTCCACTTT.